The rows below give T cell receptor beta chains drawn from one sample of a study of molecular identifiers for immune sequencing clone quantification. Each CDR3 protein gets one entry after TCRdb re-called the PCR reads with MiXCR. The table has about 510,000 distinct CDR3 sequences, roughly 23% seen once. Sample: naive CD8+ T cells from blood, with Jurkat cell RNA spiked in. These receptors came from a human donor in good health. Some libraries in this study had Jurkat cell RNA spiked in. Both conserved end residues are part of each CDR3. The D gene is left open where the match is weak. Size is stated for part of the rows, as once, few or many counts, or as a class when the clone is expanded.

CDR3 DNA,CDR3 protein,J gene,clone size,V gene,D gene
TGTGCCAGTACTAGGACCGGTCCGAACACCGGGGAGCTGTTTTTT,CASTRTGPNTGELFF,TRBJ2-2,many,TRBV19,-
TGTGCCAGCAGCCAAGATCCCCATACGCAGTATTTT,CASSQDPHTQYF,TRBJ2-3,many,TRBV3-1,-
TGCAGTGCTAGAGATTTGGAGTCCTCCTACAATGAGCAGTTCTTC,CSARDLESSYNEQFF,TRBJ2-1,few,TRBV20-1,-
TGCGCCAGCAGCCACACAGACAGGGCCCAAGAGACCCAGTACTTC,CASSHTDRAQETQYF,TRBJ2-5,few,TRBV4-3,TRBD1
TGTGCCAGCAGCTCGGGACTAGCGGCAGCCTACGAGCAGTACTTC,CASSSGLAAAYEQYF,TRBJ2-7,many,TRBV7-9,TRBD2
TGTGCCAGCAGCTGGGGCTGGGACTACACAGATACGCAGTATTTT,CASSWGWDYTDTQYF,TRBJ2-3,many,TRBV11-2,TRBD2
TGTGCCAGTCAGTTGGAGGATTTCACAGATGCGCAGTATTTT,CASQLEDFTDAQYF,TRBJ2-3,-,TRBV6-2/TRBV6-3,-
TGTGCCAGCAGCTTAGGGGAACCGGGACAGTCTAATGAAAAACTGTTTTTT,CASSLGEPGQSNEKLFF,TRBJ1-4,-,TRBV11-2,TRBD1
TGTGCCAGCAGAATAGAACCTGGACTAGCGGGAGTGAGTGAGCAGTTCTTC,CASRIEPGLAGVSEQFF,TRBJ2-1,-,TRBV6-1,TRBD2
TGCGCCAGCACCACAGGGACTCAGCCCCAGCATTTT,CASTTGTQPQHF,TRBJ1-5,few,TRBV10-2,-
TGTGCCAGCAGTTTAATCGCCGGGGAGCTGTTTTTT,CASSLIAGELFF,TRBJ2-2,-,TRBV27,-
TGTGCCAGCAGTTACTCGATGGGGACACTGAACACCGGGGAGCTGTTTTTT,CASSYSMGTLNTGELFF,TRBJ2-2,many,TRBV6-5,-
TGTGCCAGCTCTCTTCCTCCAAACGAGACCCAGTACTTC,CASSLPPNETQYF,TRBJ2-5,many,TRBV2,-
TGCGCCAGCAGCCAAATCGTCACAGAGAACACTGAAGCTTTCTTT,CASSQIVTENTEAFF,TRBJ1-1,-,TRBV4-1,-
TGTGCCAGCAGCGGCGCCACTGAAGCTTTCTTT,CASSGATEAFF,TRBJ1-1,-,TRBV11-2,-
TGTGCCTGGAGTAAGATCGATGGAGATACGCAGTATTTT,CAWSKIDGDTQYF,TRBJ2-3,few,TRBV30,-
TGTGCCAGTAGTATAGCGGCAGGGAGGTCCAACACTGAAGCTTTCTTT,CASSIAAGRSNTEAFF,TRBJ1-1,-,TRBV19,-
TGTGCCAGCAGCTTAGGCCCGGACGGAGACACCGGGGAGCTGTTTTTT,CASSLGPDGDTGELFF,TRBJ2-2,many,TRBV7-6,-
TGTGCCAGCAGCCCCCGAGGTGGGGGCACGGGCACTGAAGCTTTCTTT,CASSPRGGGTGTEAFF,TRBJ1-1,-,TRBV14,-
TGTGCCCGCAGCTTAGATCTTGTGACTGAAGCTTTCTTT,CARSLDLVTEAFF,TRBJ1-1,few,TRBV7-2,-
TGTGCCAGCAGCTTAGTTTCGACAGCTAGATCGAACACCGGGGAGCTGTTTTTT,CASSLVSTARSNTGELFF,TRBJ2-2,-,TRBV7-9,-
TGTGCCAGCAGTCCGATTAGCAATCAGCCCCAGCATTTT,CASSPISNQPQHF,TRBJ1-5,many,TRBV28,-
TGCGCCAGCAGCCAAGGGACTAGCGGGAGGTACTCCTACGAGCAGTACTTC,CASSQGTSGRYSYEQYF,TRBJ2-7,few,TRBV4-1,TRBD2
TGTGCCAGCAGTTTACAGGGCCTCCCCCTCCACTTT,CASSLQGLPLHF,TRBJ1-6,few,TRBV27,-
TGTGCCTATGAGAGCGATACGCAGTATTTT,CAYESDTQYF,TRBJ2-3,many,TRBV7-9,-
TGTGCCAGCAGCCGGGGACAGTTTTCATCGGATGAGCAGTTCTTC,CASSRGQFSSDEQFF,TRBJ2-1,few,TRBV11-3,TRBD1
TGTGCCAGCAGCTTGGGGACGGCCTACAAGCAGTACTTC,CASSLGTAYKQYF,TRBJ2-7,-,TRBV7-6,-
TGCGCCAGCAGCGCAAGACAGGGGCAGGGGGCCTACGAGCAGTACTTC,CASSARQGQGAYEQYF,TRBJ2-7,-,TRBV4-1,TRBD1
TGTGCCAGCAGCCCCTGGTTGGGGGCAGGTCAGCCCCAGCATTTT,CASSPWLGAGQPQHF,TRBJ1-5,-,TRBV7-6,-
TGTGCCAGCAGTTTAATGGGGCCGGGCAATCAGCCCCAGCATTTT,CASSLMGPGNQPQHF,TRBJ1-5,few,TRBV12-3/TRBV12-4,-
TGCGCCAGCAGCCAAGATAGAACAGGCCTTGGGGAGACCCAGTACTTC,CASSQDRTGLGETQYF,TRBJ2-5,few,TRBV4-3,-
TGTGCCAGCAGCTCACCGGGACAGTCCTACGAGCAGTACTTC,CASSSPGQSYEQYF,TRBJ2-7,few,TRBV11-2,TRBD1
TGTGCCAGCACCATCGGGACTCACAGCTCCTACGAGCAGTACTTC,CASTIGTHSSYEQYF,TRBJ2-7,many,TRBV6-2/TRBV6-3,-
TGTGCCAGCAGCCCCAGGCCGTTTGAGAGCGATGGCTACACCTTC,CASSPRPFESDGYTF,TRBJ1-2,-,TRBV7-9,-
TGTGCCAGCAGTTACTCTGACTTTCAAGAGACCCAGTACTTC,CASSYSDFQETQYF,TRBJ2-5,few,TRBV6-5,-
TGTGCCAGCTCCAGTAACTACAATGAGCAGTTCTTC,CASSSNYNEQFF,TRBJ2-1,few,TRBV11-3,-
TGTGCCAGCAGTCCCGGACGTGGGAGACGGACTGAAGCTTTCTTT,CASSPGRGRRTEAFF,TRBJ1-1,many,TRBV12-3/TRBV12-4,-
TGTGCCAGCAGTTTGGAGGACACAGATACGCAGTATTTT,CASSLEDTDTQYF,TRBJ2-3,few,TRBV12-3/TRBV12-4,-
TGTGCCAGCCAATCCGAGGATACCTCCTACACAGATACGCAGTATTTT,CASQSEDTSYTDTQYF,TRBJ2-3,many,TRBV28,-
TGTGCCAGCACGGGGTTCACAGATACGCAGTATTTT,CASTGFTDTQYF,TRBJ2-3,many,TRBV2,-
TGTGCCAGCAGTCCATATAGACTAGCGGGAGTTGAAGATACGCAGTATTTT,CASSPYRLAGVEDTQYF,TRBJ2-3,few,TRBV28,TRBD2
TGCAGCGTTGAAGACGGCCGGGGGGCCTTTACGGAGACCCAGTACTTC,CSVEDGRGAFTETQYF,TRBJ2-5,-,TRBV29-1,-